Listed below are T cell receptor beta chains from one sample, sequenced in a study of shared clonotypes between healthy human individuals. Produced via immunoSEQ multiplex PCR; TCRdb's table is partial and in-frame only. The table has 600,000 to 750,000 clones, 90% seen once; the top ten hold roughly 36%. The sample was memory CD8+ T cells from PBMCs. Receptors originate from a man between 18 and 29 years old in good health. Some clones in this sample may be carry-over from other donors' samples. The CDR3 runs from the conserved cysteine through the conserved F or W. Fields, in order: J gene, clone size, D gene, V gene, CDR3 DNA, CDR3 protein. D genes are given only for firm matches. Clone size is shown for a subset of rows, as once, few, many or a class of expanded clone.

j_call: TRBJ1-1
clone_size: NA
d_call: NA
v_call: TRBV28
cdr3_nt: TGTGCCAGCAGTCGCCCCGTCAGGAGGTCGGCTGAAGCTTTCTTT
cdr3_aa: CASSRPVRRSAEAFF

j_call: TRBJ2-7
clone_size: NA
d_call: NA
v_call: TRBV28
cdr3_nt: TGTGCCAGCAGATGGGAAGGGCCGGCCTACGAGCAGTACTTC
cdr3_aa: CASRWEGPAYEQYF

j_call: TRBJ2-5
clone_size: NA
d_call: NA
v_call: TRBV2
cdr3_nt: TGTGCCAGCAGGGAGGCCCCCCAAGAGACCCAGTACTTC
cdr3_aa: CASREAPQETQYF

j_call: TRBJ2-7
clone_size: NA
d_call: TRBD2
v_call: TRBV9
cdr3_nt: TGTGCCAGCAGCGTATCCCCGGGACTAGCGGGCGGCGAGCAGTACTTC
cdr3_aa: CASSVSPGLAGGEQYF

j_call: TRBJ2-2
clone_size: NA
d_call: NA
v_call: TRBV4-1
cdr3_nt: TGCGCCAGCAGCCAAGTAGGCATTAGGATCTACAACACCGGGGAGCTGTTTTTT
cdr3_aa: CASSQVGIRIYNTGELFF

j_call: TRBJ2-1
clone_size: NA
d_call: NA
v_call: TRBV6-1
cdr3_nt: TGTGCCAGCACCGTCCTTAGCGGCTCCTACAATGAGCAGTTCTTC
cdr3_aa: CASTVLSGSYNEQFF

j_call: TRBJ2-1
clone_size: NA
d_call: TRBD1
v_call: TRBV6-4
cdr3_nt: TGTGCCAGCAGTGTGGATCAGGGGGAAGGCAATGAGCAGTTCTTC
cdr3_aa: CASSVDQGEGNEQFF

j_call: TRBJ2-7
clone_size: once
d_call: NA
v_call: TRBV7-9
cdr3_nt: TGTGCCAGCAGCGCAGGGACCTACGAGCAGTACTTC
cdr3_aa: CASSAGTYEQYF

j_call: TRBJ2-7
clone_size: NA
d_call: NA
v_call: TRBV5-1
cdr3_nt: TGCGCCAGCAGCCCGGCGGTAGGGAATCTGTACGAGCAGTACTTC
cdr3_aa: CASSPAVGNLYEQYF

j_call: TRBJ2-5
clone_size: many
d_call: NA
v_call: TRBV5-1
cdr3_nt: TGCGCCAGCAGCTTGCGACCAGATAGGGTAAAAGAGACCCAGTACTTC
cdr3_aa: CASSLRPDRVKETQYF

j_call: TRBJ1-1
clone_size: NA
d_call: NA
v_call: TRBV6-5
cdr3_nt: TGTGCCAGCAGTTACCCCCCCACTGAAGCTTTCTTT
cdr3_aa: CASSYPPTEAFF

j_call: TRBJ2-5
clone_size: NA
d_call: TRBD1
v_call: TRBV19
cdr3_nt: TGTGCCAGTAGTATAGCCCCCCAACAGGGGTTACCAGAGACCCAGTACTTC
cdr3_aa: CASSIAPQQGLPETQYF

j_call: TRBJ2-3
clone_size: many
d_call: TRBD2
v_call: TRBV12-5
cdr3_nt: TGTGCTAGTGGTTTGGGGCTAGCGGGAGGCACCGCAGATACGCAGTATTTT
cdr3_aa: CASGLGLAGGTADTQYF

j_call: TRBJ2-7
clone_size: once
d_call: TRBD2
v_call: TRBV27
cdr3_nt: TGTGCCAGCAGGGTCGGGCGGGAGCTCTACGAGCAGTACTTC
cdr3_aa: CASRVGRELYEQYF

j_call: TRBJ1-5
clone_size: few
d_call: TRBD1
v_call: TRBV7-9
cdr3_nt: TGTGCCAGCAGCTCCGGACAGGGGGATCAGCCCCAGCATTTT
cdr3_aa: CASSSGQGDQPQHF

j_call: TRBJ2-7
clone_size: NA
d_call: NA
v_call: TRBV13
cdr3_nt: TGTGCCATAAATAGGGACGAGCAGTACTTC
cdr3_aa: CAINRDEQYF

j_call: TRBJ2-7
clone_size: NA
d_call: TRBD2
v_call: TRBV7-6
cdr3_nt: TGTGCCAGCAGCTCCGGGTGGGGGGGTGACGGCGACGAGCAGTACTTC
cdr3_aa: CASSSGWGGDGDEQYF

j_call: TRBJ2-7
clone_size: NA
d_call: NA
v_call: TRBV27
cdr3_nt: TGTGCCACGGGCAGGGGAAACTACGAGCAGTACTTC
cdr3_aa: CATGRGNYEQYF

j_call: TRBJ1-2
clone_size: NA
d_call: TRBD1
v_call: TRBV19
cdr3_nt: TGTGCCAGTAGTATAAGTGCAGGGGGCGCGGTTGGCTACACCTTC
cdr3_aa: CASSISAGGAVGYTF

j_call: TRBJ1-1
clone_size: NA
d_call: TRBD1
v_call: TRBV10-3
cdr3_nt: TGTGCCGTCCGGGACAGGAGATTGAACACTGAAGCTTTCTTT
cdr3_aa: CAVRDRRLNTEAFF

j_call: TRBJ2-3
clone_size: once
d_call: NA
v_call: TRBV19
cdr3_nt: TGTGCCAGCCGAATGGGGGGAATGACAGATACGCAGTATTTT
cdr3_aa: CASRMGGMTDTQYF

j_call: TRBJ2-7
clone_size: NA
d_call: NA
v_call: TRBV13
cdr3_nt: TGTGCCAGCAGCTTATCTCTATCCCCCTCCTACGAGCAGTACTTC
cdr3_aa: CASSLSLSPSYEQYF

j_call: TRBJ1-5
clone_size: once
d_call: NA
v_call: TRBV9
cdr3_nt: TGTGCCAGCAGCCGTGAAGGTCAGCCCCAGCATTTT
cdr3_aa: CASSREGQPQHF

j_call: TRBJ2-7
clone_size: NA
d_call: NA
v_call: TRBV29-1
cdr3_nt: TGCAGCGTTTGGGCCTCTCGGGGTACATCCTACGAGCAGTACTTC
cdr3_aa: CSVWASRGTSYEQYF

j_call: TRBJ2-7
clone_size: NA
d_call: TRBD2
v_call: TRBV14
cdr3_nt: TGTGCCAGCAGCCAAGATGGGGGCCCGTGGCGGGGGGTCTTCGAGCAGTACTTC
cdr3_aa: CASSQDGGPWRGVFEQYF

j_call: TRBJ2-1
clone_size: NA
d_call: NA
v_call: TRBV7-9
cdr3_nt: TGTGCCAGCGGAGCGTCCCGGGACCTTCTCTCCTACAATGAGCAGTTCTTC
cdr3_aa: CASGASRDLLSYNEQFF

j_call: TRBJ2-7
clone_size: NA
d_call: NA
v_call: TRBV4-1
cdr3_nt: TGCGCCAGCAGCCAAGGGAAGGGGAGCTACGAGCAGTACTTC
cdr3_aa: CASSQGKGSYEQYF

j_call: TRBJ2-7
clone_size: once
d_call: TRBD1
v_call: TRBV13
cdr3_nt: TGTGCCAGCAGCCTGGGACAGGGAGACTACGAGCAGTACTTC
cdr3_aa: CASSLGQGDYEQYF

j_call: TRBJ2-7
clone_size: NA
d_call: TRBD1
v_call: TRBV4-1
cdr3_nt: TGCGCCAGCAGCCAGGCTGGACAGGCCTCCTACGAGCAGTACTTC
cdr3_aa: CASSQAGQASYEQYF

j_call: TRBJ1-3
clone_size: NA
d_call: NA
v_call: TRBV28
cdr3_nt: TGTGCCAGCAGTTTACGGCTAACAGGGCCTGGGCACACCATATATTTT
cdr3_aa: CASSLRLTGPGHTIYF

j_call: TRBJ1-4
clone_size: NA
d_call: NA
v_call: TRBV28
cdr3_nt: TGTGCCAGCAGTTTACGGCTTCTTGCAACTAATGAAAAACTGTTTTTT
cdr3_aa: CASSLRLLATNEKLFF

j_call: TRBJ2-7
clone_size: many
d_call: NA
v_call: TRBV6-1
cdr3_nt: TGTGCCAGCAGTGAAGCACGGCCCCTGGGCGAGCAGTACTTC
cdr3_aa: CASSEARPLGEQYF

j_call: TRBJ2-4
clone_size: NA
d_call: NA
v_call: TRBV9
cdr3_nt: TGTGCCAGCAGCAAAGGAGGGGATGCAGGAAAAAACATTCAGTACTTC
cdr3_aa: CASSKGGDAGKNIQYF

j_call: TRBJ1-5
clone_size: NA
d_call: NA
v_call: TRBV2
cdr3_nt: TGTGCCAGCAGTGCATCAGGGGTGGGCAATCAGCCCCAGCATTTT
cdr3_aa: CASSASGVGNQPQHF

j_call: TRBJ2-1
clone_size: NA
d_call: NA
v_call: TRBV19
cdr3_nt: TGTGCCAGTAGTATAGCGACCTACTCCTACAATGAGCAGTTCTTC
cdr3_aa: CASSIATYSYNEQFF

j_call: TRBJ2-7
clone_size: NA
d_call: NA
v_call: TRBV5-4
cdr3_nt: TGTGCCAGCAGCCTTGAAGGCCCCTTCTACGAGCAGTACTTC
cdr3_aa: CASSLEGPFYEQYF

j_call: TRBJ2-3
clone_size: NA
d_call: NA
v_call: TRBV7-9
cdr3_nt: TGTGCCAGCAGCTTAGCTAGTTATGATACGCAGTATTTT
cdr3_aa: CASSLASYDTQYF

j_call: TRBJ2-3
clone_size: NA
d_call: TRBD2
v_call: TRBV9
cdr3_nt: TGTGCCAGCAGCTCCACCCCCAAGCGGGAGGAGGGAGATACGCAGTATTTT
cdr3_aa: CASSSTPKREEGDTQYF

j_call: TRBJ1-2
clone_size: NA
d_call: TRBD1
v_call: TRBV14
cdr3_nt: TGTGCCAGCAGCCCGGGACAGGGATATGGCTACACCTTC
cdr3_aa: CASSPGQGYGYTF

j_call: TRBJ2-7
clone_size: NA
d_call: NA
v_call: TRBV9
cdr3_nt: TGTGCCAGCAGCGTAGGTGATGGTGCCGTAGCCTCCTACGAGCAGTACTTC
cdr3_aa: CASSVGDGAVASYEQYF

j_call: TRBJ2-1
clone_size: NA
d_call: TRBD2
v_call: TRBV5-1
cdr3_nt: TGCGCCAGCAGCCTGCGGCTTCAAACGACTAGCGGGAGTGGTAATGAGCAGTTCTTC
cdr3_aa: CASSLRLQTTSGSGNEQFF

j_call: TRBJ2-1
clone_size: NA
d_call: TRBD2
v_call: TRBV4-1
cdr3_nt: TGCGCCAGCAGCCATGCGGGAGAGCGAAATGAGCAGTTCTTC
cdr3_aa: CASSHAGERNEQFF

j_call: TRBJ2-4
clone_size: NA
d_call: NA
v_call: TRBV11-3
cdr3_nt: TGTGCCAGCAGCCACCGGGACTCCCGGAACATTCAGTACTTC
cdr3_aa: CASSHRDSRNIQYF

j_call: TRBJ2-3
clone_size: NA
d_call: TRBD2
v_call: TRBV7-6
cdr3_nt: TGTGCCAGCAGCTTAGGACTAGCGAGATACTATACCACAGATACGCAGTATTTT
cdr3_aa: CASSLGLARYYTTDTQYF

j_call: TRBJ2-7
clone_size: NA
d_call: NA
v_call: TRBV2
cdr3_nt: TGTGCCAGCAGTGACCGCAGGGACGAGCAGTACTTC
cdr3_aa: CASSDRRDEQYF

j_call: TRBJ2-5
clone_size: NA
d_call: TRBD2
v_call: TRBV28
cdr3_nt: TGTGCCGGCCGAGCGGTAGCGGGAGATAAGACCCAGTACTTC
cdr3_aa: CAGRAVAGDKTQYF

j_call: TRBJ1-1
clone_size: NA
d_call: NA
v_call: TRBV19
cdr3_nt: TGTGCCAGTAGTATTATTGGGACACGGGAAGCTTTCTTT
cdr3_aa: CASSIIGTREAFF

j_call: TRBJ2-7
clone_size: NA
d_call: NA
v_call: TRBV19
cdr3_nt: TGTGCCAGCGGAACCGACGAGCAGTACTTC
cdr3_aa: CASGTDEQYF

j_call: TRBJ1-5
clone_size: NA
d_call: TRBD1
v_call: TRBV27
cdr3_nt: TGTGCCAGCAGGAATCGGGGACAGTGGGATCAGCCCCAGCATTTT
cdr3_aa: CASRNRGQWDQPQHF

j_call: TRBJ1-2
clone_size: once
d_call: TRBD1
v_call: TRBV29-1
cdr3_nt: TGCAGCGTGGAACTCAGGGGGGAGAATGGCTACACCTTC
cdr3_aa: CSVELRGENGYTF

j_call: TRBJ1-4
clone_size: NA
d_call: TRBD1
v_call: TRBV4-3
cdr3_nt: TGCGCCAGCAGCCAGGGACAGACAGGGTTGAGTGAAAAACTGTTTTTT
cdr3_aa: CASSQGQTGLSEKLFF

j_call: TRBJ1-5
clone_size: NA
d_call: TRBD1
v_call: TRBV13
cdr3_nt: TGTGCCAGCAGCCTCGCTGACAGGGGAAGTAAGGATCAGCCCCAGCATTTT
cdr3_aa: CASSLADRGSKDQPQHF

j_call: TRBJ2-1
clone_size: NA
d_call: TRBD2
v_call: TRBV13
cdr3_nt: TGTGCCAGCACAACTCACGGGAGGAGAGGGGTCGATGAGCAGTTCTTC
cdr3_aa: CASTTHGRRGVDEQFF

j_call: TRBJ2-3
clone_size: once
d_call: NA
v_call: TRBV9
cdr3_nt: TGTGCCAGCAGCGCAGGGACCGCGACAGATACGCAGTATTTT
cdr3_aa: CASSAGTATDTQYF

j_call: TRBJ2-2
clone_size: NA
d_call: TRBD2
v_call: TRBV5-1
cdr3_nt: TGCGCCAGCAGCTTGGCGACTAGCGGGAGGACCGGGGAGCTGTTTTTT
cdr3_aa: CASSLATSGRTGELFF